One T cell receptor (beta chain) is described in this entry. Its antigen remains unidentified. Prepared libraries of TCR beta cDNA carried unique molecular identifiers. TCRdb passed the PCR reads through MiXCR, listing each CDR3 protein once. Among about 770,000 distinct CDR3 sequences, about 43% were seen once, and the ten largest hold roughly 4.9%. The CDR3 consists of 15 residues. Between the trimmed V and J ends, which lost 5 bases and 0 bases, there was a span of 14 bases. Germline V gene data show CDR1 as DFQATT and CDR2 as SNEGSKA (reference sequence). These data belong to a study of post-analysis software for immune sequencing data. The study, taken as a whole, reports: Compared with controls, patients had more of 4 or 5 TRBV segments, including TRBV5-6, TRBV5-1 and TRBV20-1. Samples prepared in the same batch strongly co-clustered by F measure.

The TCR was taken from a girl under 18 with multiple sclerosis. The chain combines TRBV20-1 with TRBJ2-1; perhaps TRBD2 as D (6 bases). Sequencing input: blood. CDR3 in DNA: TGCAGTGCTCGGGACTTGATGTTCTCCTACAATGAGCAGTTCTTC. It translates to CSARDLMFSYNEQFF.